The 5 T cell receptor beta chains below come from one sample, sequenced in a study of T cell responses to AZD1222 COVID-19 vaccine. The assay was immunoSEQ multiplex PCR, and TCRdb's table has in-frame clones only and misses some. The sample includes more than 80,000 clones, 90% of them seen just once. Sequencing used peripheral blood, obtained 28 days after the second AZD1222 dose. The receptors here all came from an adult who received the AZD1222 COVID-19 vaccine.

J is TRBJ2-7 and V is TRBV19, with a possible D match to TRBD1 (5 bases). This CDR3 region has 13 residues. Germline V gene data show CDR1 as LNHDA and CDR2 as SQIVND (reference sequence). V lost 6 bases to trimming and J lost 3 bases, with 12 bases between them. The CDR3 bases are TGTGCCAGTAGACGAGCAGGGTACTACGAGCAGTACTTC. Its protein product is CASRRAGYYEQYF.

This clone was seen a handful of times. V and J are TRBV7-9 and TRBJ2-7; D might be TRBD1 or TRBD2, each matching 5 bases. There are 14 residues in the CDR3. V dropped 3 bases and J dropped 0 bases, with 9 bases sitting between them. The germline V gene encodes CDR1 SEHNR and CDR2 FQNEAQ (reference sequence). The chain's CDR3 is CASSLGDLSYEQYF. The CDR3 DNA reads as TGTGCCAGCAGCTTGGGGGACCTCTCCTACGAGCAGTACTTC.

The chain couples TRBV19 to TRBJ2-3; 8 bases fit TRBD2. The V gene end was trimmed by 7 bases and the J gene end by 2 bases; junction bases not matched to a gene: 11. Germline CDR1 LNHDA, CDR2 SQIVND (reference sequence). The CDR3 is 16 residues long. The CDR3 loop reads CASTLHSGTLTDTQYF. In DNA form, the CDR3 reads TGTGCCAGTACCCTCCATAGCGGGACACTCACAGATACGCAGTATTTT.

The V and J genes are TRBV19 and TRBJ2-2, with no clear D. Germline V gene data show CDR1 as LNHDA and CDR2 as SQIVND (reference sequence). The V gene lost 0 bases and the J gene lost 7 bases, with 9 bases spanning the gap. This CDR3 has 14 residues. CDR3: CASSIDPSYGELFF. In DNA, the CDR3 is TGTGCCAGTAGTATAGATCCCTCCTACGGGGAGCTGTTTTTT.

This sequence joins TRBV11-3 and TRBJ2-7, with D perhaps TRBD1 (5 bases). Trimming removed 5 bases at V and 2 bases at J, with 13 bases between. The CDR3 has 14 residues. Per the germline V gene, CDR1 is SGHNT and CDR2 is YENEEA. CDR3 bases: TGTGCCAGCAGCGGTGACAGCAAACCCTACGAGCAGTACTTC. It encodes CASSGDSKPYEQYF.